The TCR beta chain under discussion was sequenced for a study of blood T cell repertoires in COVID-19. Study-level background: Some COVID-19 samples were acute and others convalescent; all came from the United States, Italy and Spain. T cells, B-cell-depleted T cells, or PBMCs supplied cDNA or gDNA.

V dropped 7 bases and J dropped 3; count of bases not matched to a gene: 3. This CDR3 spans 13 amino acids. Germline lookup yields CDR1 KGHDR and CDR2 SFDVKD. Original data processing: Reference gene primer amplification gave estimated nucleated cell counts. Sequencing was performed with immunoSEQ multiplex PCR; in TCRdb, only in-frame clones are kept and a portion is missing. The DNA was the basis for D and trimming; V, J and clone size are from that table. Of some 140,000 clones listed, roughly 86% were seen once; the top ten hold around 19%. Material: peripheral blood. This sequence joins TRBV24-1 and TRBJ2-5, with TRBD1 matching over 8 bases. The receptor's source is a woman between 45 and 60 years old who had recovered from COVID-19. This CDR3 is CATSRGQEETQYF. The CDR3 nucleotides are TGTGCCACCAGCAGGGGGCAGGAAGAGACCCAGTACTTC.